These T cell receptor beta chains were read from a single sample in a study of molecular identifiers for immune sequencing clone quantification. TCRdb re-called the PCR reads with MiXCR, one entry per CDR3 protein. Of around 480,000 distinct CDR3 sequences listed, roughly 25% are singletons. Material for sequencing was naive CD8+ T cells from blood, with Jurkat cell RNA spiked in. These receptors were collected from a human donor in good health. Some libraries in this study had Jurkat cell RNA spiked in. The CDR3 runs from the conserved cysteine through the conserved F or W. The D gene is left open where the match is weak. The size field is filled for only some rows; it gives once, few, many or a size class.

>TRBV19|NA|TRBJ2-5|NA
TGTGCCAGTAGTCGTTTGACCGGGACCCGGACCCAGTACTTC
CASSRLTGTRTQYF
>TRBV19|few|TRBJ1-2|NA
TGTGCCAGTAGTATTGGGTTCGGGGACCCTGACTATGGCTACACCTTC
CASSIGFGDPDYGYTF
>TRBV4-2|NA|TRBJ2-1|TRBD2
TGTGCCAGCAGCCAAGATACGGGAGGGCCAAGTGTCAATGAGCAGTTCTTC
CASSQDTGGPSVNEQFF
>TRBV7-8|many|TRBJ1-4|TRBD1
TGTGCCAGCAGCTACAACTTCGGACAGGCGGATGAAAAACTGTTTTTT
CASSYNFGQADEKLFF
>TRBV2|few|TRBJ2-7|NA
TGTGCCAGCAGTGTTAGGGACTTCTACGAGCAGTACTTC
CASSVRDFYEQYF
>TRBV7-2|NA|TRBJ2-3|NA
TGTGCCAGCAGCTTATACGGGGGGCTGGGGGATACGCAGTATTTT
CASSLYGGLGDTQYF
>TRBV16|NA|TRBJ1-2|TRBD1
TGTGCCAGCAGCCAATTCCAGGGGGCGAGTGGCTACACCTTC
CASSQFQGASGYTF
>TRBV7-2|NA|TRBJ1-1|NA
TGTGCCAGCAGCTTAGGGACCGTCGAAGCTTCCTTT
CASSLGTVEASF
>TRBV21-1|few|TRBJ1-2|NA
TGTGCCAGCAGCAAACGGAATCAGGGGCGCAGCTATGGCTACACCTTC
CASSKRNQGRSYGYTF
>TRBV6-2/TRBV6-3|NA|TRBJ2-3|TRBD2
TGTGCCAGCAGCCCCGGGACTAGCGGGAGTGTTGCGTCGGGAGATACGCAGTATTTT
CASSPGTSGSVASGDTQYF
>TRBV3-1|NA|TRBJ2-2|TRBD1
TGTGCCAGCAGCCACCAAGGGACAGGGACCGGGGAGCTGTTTTTT
CASSHQGTGTGELFF
>TRBV4-3|many|TRBJ2-3|NA
TGCGCCAGCAGCCAGGATAGTTGGGATACGCAGTATTTT
CASSQDSWDTQYF
>TRBV3-1|NA|TRBJ2-7|TRBD1
TGTGCCAGCAGCCAAGCCCCGACAGGGGTATCCTACGAGCAGTACTTC
CASSQAPTGVSYEQYF
>TRBV7-2|many|TRBJ2-7|TRBD1
TGTGCCAGCAGCTCGACAGGGGAAGTGTACGAGCAGTACTTC
CASSSTGEVYEQYF
>TRBV7-9|NA|TRBJ2-7|NA
TGTGCCAGCAGCTCCTATGACGGTGCTTGGGACTTC
CASSSYDGAWDF
>TRBV3-2|NA|TRBJ2-1|NA
TGTGCCATCATAGACAGGGGACGCTCCTACAATGAGCAGTTCTTC
CAIIDRGRSYNEQFF
>TRBV6-6|many|TRBJ2-7|TRBD1
TGTGCCAGCAGTTACTCGGGACAGATCTACGAGCAGTACTTC
CASSYSGQIYEQYF
>TRBV6-5|many|TRBJ1-5|NA
TGTGCCAGCAGTATAGACAGAACTAGCAATCAGCCCCAGCATTTT
CASSIDRTSNQPQHF
>TRBV19|NA|TRBJ2-7|NA
TGTGCCAGTAGTATCAGGACCTCCTACGAGCAGTACTTC
CASSIRTSYEQYF
>TRBV13|NA|TRBJ1-1|NA
TGTGCCAGCAGCCCGTTGAACAGGCGCACTGAAGCTTTCTTT
CASSPLNRRTEAFF
>TRBV14|few|TRBJ2-7|NA
TGTGCCAGCAGCCAAGTACCAGGACCCTACGAGCAGTACTTC
CASSQVPGPYEQYF
>TRBV18|NA|TRBJ2-7|TRBD2
TGTGCCAGCTCACCAGGGACTAGTTTCTACGAGCAGTACTTC
CASSPGTSFYEQYF
>TRBV20-1|few|TRBJ2-1|TRBD2
TGCAGTGCTGACACCGGGACTAGCGGGAATTATGAGCAGTTCTTC
CSADTGTSGNYEQFF
>TRBV6-2/TRBV6-3|many|TRBJ2-5|NA
TGTGCCAGCAGTTACTCGTCAGGACAAGAGACCCAGTACTTC
CASSYSSGQETQYF
>TRBV27|few|TRBJ2-3|TRBD2
TGTGCCAGCAGTCCACTAGCGGGAGAGGGGTACACAGATACGCAGTATTTT
CASSPLAGEGYTDTQYF
>TRBV4-1|many|TRBJ2-5|NA
TGCGCCAGCAGCCAAGATCACCAACAAGAGACCCAGTACTTC
CASSQDHQQETQYF
>TRBV20-1|NA|TRBJ1-1|NA
TGCAGTGCTAGAGAGCTACTGTACACTGAAGCTTTCTTT
CSARELLYTEAFF
>TRBV5-3|once|TRBJ2-6|NA
TGTGTCAGCAGCGGTTATTGGGGCAGGGGCCACTCTGGGGCCAACGTCCTGACTTTC
CVSSGYWGRGHSGANVLTF
>TRBV6-2/TRBV6-3|few|TRBJ1-5|TRBD1
TGTGCCAGCAGGGTTTTCGGGACAGGGTCCCAGCCCCAGCATTTT
CASRVFGTGSQPQHF
>TRBV14|NA|TRBJ1-3|NA
TGTGCCAGCAGCCAAGGCTGGGGTTCTGACACCATATATTTT
CASSQGWGSDTIYF
>TRBV4-3|many|TRBJ2-7|TRBD2
TGCGCCAGCAGCCAAGGCACTAGCGCGGTCTACGAGCAGTACTTC
CASSQGTSAVYEQYF
>TRBV20-1|few|TRBJ1-6|NA
TGCAGTACCCACTCGAGAGCTCGGGTCTGGAATTCACCCCTCCACTTT
CSTHSRARVWNSPLHF
>TRBV20-1|NA|TRBJ2-3|TRBD1
TGCAGTGCAAATGCACAGGGGACCACAGATACGCAGTATTTT
CSANAQGTTDTQYF
>TRBV4-3|once|TRBJ2-4|NA
TGCGCCAGCAGCCAAGATCTAAGGGGATCAGCCAAAACCATTCAGTACTTC
CASSQDLRGSAKTIQYF
>TRBV5-6|few|TRBJ2-1|TRBD1
TGTGCCAGCAGCTCCCTAGGACAGGGCCTCAATGAGCAGTTCTTC
CASSSLGQGLNEQFF
>TRBV30|NA|TRBJ1-1|NA
TGTGCCTGGACGGAGGGAGTCCGGGACACTGAAGCTTTCTTT
CAWTEGVRDTEAFF
>TRBV12-5|NA|TRBJ2-5|TRBD2
TGTGCTAGTGGTTGGGGACTAGCGGTCCAAGAGACCCAGTACTTC
CASGWGLAVQETQYF